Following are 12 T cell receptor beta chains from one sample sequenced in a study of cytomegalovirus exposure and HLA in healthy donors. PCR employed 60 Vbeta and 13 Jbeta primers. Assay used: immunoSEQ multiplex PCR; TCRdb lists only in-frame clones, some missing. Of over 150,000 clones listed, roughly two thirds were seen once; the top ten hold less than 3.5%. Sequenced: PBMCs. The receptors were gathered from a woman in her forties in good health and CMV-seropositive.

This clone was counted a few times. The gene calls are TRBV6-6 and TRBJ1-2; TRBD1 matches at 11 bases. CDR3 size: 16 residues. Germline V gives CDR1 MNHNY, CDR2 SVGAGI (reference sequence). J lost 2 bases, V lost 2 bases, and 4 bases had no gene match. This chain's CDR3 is CASSYRGTGGNYGYTF. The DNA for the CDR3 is TGTGCCAGCAGTTACCGGGGGACAGGGGGGAACTATGGCTACACCTTC.

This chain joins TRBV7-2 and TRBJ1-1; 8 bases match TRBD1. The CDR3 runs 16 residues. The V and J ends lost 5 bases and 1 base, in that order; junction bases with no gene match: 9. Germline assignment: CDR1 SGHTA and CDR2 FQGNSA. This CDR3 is CASSATRGRGNTEAFF. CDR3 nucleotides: TGTGCCAGCAGCGCCACCAGGGGGCGGGGGAACACTGAAGCTTTCTTT.

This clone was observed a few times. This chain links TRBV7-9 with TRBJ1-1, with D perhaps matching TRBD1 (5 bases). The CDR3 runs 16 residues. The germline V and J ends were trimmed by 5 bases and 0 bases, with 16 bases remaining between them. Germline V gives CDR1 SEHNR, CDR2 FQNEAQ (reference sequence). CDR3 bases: TGTGCCAGCAGCCCCCGGACGGGAGGGGTGAACACTGAAGCTTTCTTT. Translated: CASSPRTGGVNTEAFF. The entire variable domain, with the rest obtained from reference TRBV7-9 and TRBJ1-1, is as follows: DTGVSQNPRHKITKRGQNVTFRCDPISEHNRLYWYRQTLGQGPEFLTYFQNEAQLEKSRLLSDRFSAERPKGSFSTLEIQRTEQGDSAMYLCASSPRTGGVNTEAFFGQGTRLTVV.

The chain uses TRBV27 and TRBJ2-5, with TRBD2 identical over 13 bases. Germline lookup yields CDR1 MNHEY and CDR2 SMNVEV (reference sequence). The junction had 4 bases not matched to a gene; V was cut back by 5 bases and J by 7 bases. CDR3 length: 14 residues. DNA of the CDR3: TGTGCCAGCAGTACTAGCGGGGGGGCAGGGACCCAGTACTTC. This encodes CASSTSGGAGTQYF.

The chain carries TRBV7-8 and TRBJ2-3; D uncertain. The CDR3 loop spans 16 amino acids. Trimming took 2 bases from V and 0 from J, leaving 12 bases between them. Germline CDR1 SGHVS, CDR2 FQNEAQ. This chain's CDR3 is CASSLTPGSSTDTQYF. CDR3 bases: TGTGCCAGCAGCTTAACTCCAGGCAGTAGCACAGATACGCAGTATTTT.

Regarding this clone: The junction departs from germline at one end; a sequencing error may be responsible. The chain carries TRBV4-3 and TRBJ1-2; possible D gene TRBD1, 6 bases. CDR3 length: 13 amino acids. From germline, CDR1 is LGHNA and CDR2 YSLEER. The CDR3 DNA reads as TGCGCCAGCAGCCGGGACAATAACCATGGCTACACCTTC. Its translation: CASSRDNNHGYTF.

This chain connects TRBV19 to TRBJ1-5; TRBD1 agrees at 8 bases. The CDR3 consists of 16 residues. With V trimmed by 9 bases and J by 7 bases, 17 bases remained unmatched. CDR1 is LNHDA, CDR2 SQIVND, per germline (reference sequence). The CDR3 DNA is TGTGCCAGCGATCATTCCGGGACAGGTGGAGGACAGCCCCAGCATTTT. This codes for CASDHSGTGGGQPQHF.

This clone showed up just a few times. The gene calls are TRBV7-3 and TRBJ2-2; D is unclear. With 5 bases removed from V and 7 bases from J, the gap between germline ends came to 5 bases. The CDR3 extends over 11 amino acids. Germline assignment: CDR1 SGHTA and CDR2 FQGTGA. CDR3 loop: CASSPGGELFF. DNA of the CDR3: TGTGCCAGCAGCCCGGGCGGGGAGCTGTTTTTT.

Here the CDR3 DNA reads TGTGCCAGCTCAACAGGGACCTCTGGGGCCAACGTCCTGACTTTC. Protein: CASSTGTSGANVLTF. The chain is built from TRBV18 and TRBJ2-6, with D perhaps TRBD1 (6 bases). This CDR3 contains 15 residues. Germline loops: CDR1 KGHSH, CDR2 LQKENI. V was pared by 5 bases and J by 0 bases, with 8 bases between.

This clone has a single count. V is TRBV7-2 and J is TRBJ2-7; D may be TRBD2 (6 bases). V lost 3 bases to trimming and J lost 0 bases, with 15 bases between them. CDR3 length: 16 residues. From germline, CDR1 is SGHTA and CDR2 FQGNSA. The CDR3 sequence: CASSFSGQLSSYEQYF. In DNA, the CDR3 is TGTGCCAGCAGCTTTAGCGGACAACTTAGCTCCTACGAGCAGTACTTC.

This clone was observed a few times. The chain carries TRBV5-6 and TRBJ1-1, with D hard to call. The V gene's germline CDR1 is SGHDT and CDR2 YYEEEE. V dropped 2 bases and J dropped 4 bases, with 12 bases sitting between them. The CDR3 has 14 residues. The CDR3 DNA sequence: TGTGCCAGCAGCTTTATTACGTCGGGCACTGAAGCTTTCTTT. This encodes CASSFITSGTEAFF.

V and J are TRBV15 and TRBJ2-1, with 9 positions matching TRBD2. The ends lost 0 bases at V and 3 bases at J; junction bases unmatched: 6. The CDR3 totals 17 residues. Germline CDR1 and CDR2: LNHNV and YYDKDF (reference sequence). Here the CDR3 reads CATSRDERGADYNEQFF. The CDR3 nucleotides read TGTGCCACCAGCAGAGATGAGCGGGGGGCCGACTACAATGAGCAGTTCTTC.